The rows below give T cell receptor beta chains drawn from one sample of a study of post-analysis software for immune sequencing data. Each CDR3 protein gets one entry after TCRdb re-called the PCR reads with MiXCR. In the table there are hundreds of thousands of distinct CDR3 sequences, just under 30% of which are singletons. The specimen was blood. The receptors originated from a girl between 10 and 17 years old with multiple sclerosis. CDR3s include the opening cysteine and the closing phenylalanine or tryptophan. Each record gives: V gene, D gene, J gene, clone size, CDR3 protein, CDR3 DNA. D genes are given only for firm matches. Clone size is stated in some rows and not others, as once, few, many or a class when expanded.

v_call: TRBV6-5
d_call: NA
j_call: TRBJ2-5
clone_size: NA
cdr3_aa: CASTKGRGIYNEQYF
cdr3_nt: TGTGCCAGCACAAAAGGGAGGGGGATTTACAATGAGCAGTACTTC

v_call: TRBV2
d_call: NA
j_call: TRBJ2-1
clone_size: NA
cdr3_aa: CASPLCNEQFF
cdr3_nt: TGTGCCAGCCCCCTATGCAATGAGCAGTTCTTC

v_call: TRBV7-2
d_call: TRBD2
j_call: TRBJ2-5
clone_size: few
cdr3_aa: CASSLGLAGAEGETQYF
cdr3_nt: TGTGCCAGCAGCTTAGGACTAGCGGGAGCGGAGGGGGAGACCCAGTACTTC

v_call: TRBV10-3
d_call: NA
j_call: TRBJ1-2
clone_size: few
cdr3_aa: CAISESPYGYTF
cdr3_nt: TGTGCCATCAGTGAGTCTCCATACGGCTACACCTTC

v_call: TRBV4-1
d_call: NA
j_call: TRBJ1-3
clone_size: few
cdr3_aa: CASSQVGGPGVSAGNTIYF
cdr3_nt: TGCGCCAGCAGCCAAGTTGGGGGCCCAGGGGTCAGCGCAGGAAACACCATATATTTT

v_call: TRBV7-2
d_call: NA
j_call: TRBJ1-5
clone_size: few
cdr3_aa: CASSLDGYYQPQHF
cdr3_nt: TGTGCCAGCAGCTTAGACGGGTACTATCAGCCCCAGCATTTT

v_call: TRBV7-9
d_call: NA
j_call: TRBJ1-5
clone_size: NA
cdr3_aa: CASSSREGQPQHF
cdr3_nt: TGTGCCAGCAGCTCGAGGGAGGGTCAGCCCCAGCATTTT

v_call: TRBV10-3
d_call: NA
j_call: TRBJ2-7
clone_size: few
cdr3_aa: CAISEPGQGGGDEQYF
cdr3_nt: TGTGCCATCAGTGAACCTGGACAGGGAGGGGGGGACGAGCAGTACTTC

v_call: TRBV20-1
d_call: NA
j_call: TRBJ2-7
clone_size: once
cdr3_aa: CSANQDTSYEQYF
cdr3_nt: TGCAGTGCTAACCAGGACACCTCCTACGAGCAGTACTTC

v_call: TRBV21-1
d_call: NA
j_call: TRBJ2-5
clone_size: NA
cdr3_aa: CRQGLWEGEQYF
cdr3_nt: TGTCGCCAGGGCCTCTGGGAGGGGGAGCAGTACTTC

v_call: TRBV29-1
d_call: NA
j_call: TRBJ2-5
clone_size: many
cdr3_aa: CSVDVGIETQYF
cdr3_nt: TGCAGCGTTGATGTTGGGATAGAGACCCAGTACTTC